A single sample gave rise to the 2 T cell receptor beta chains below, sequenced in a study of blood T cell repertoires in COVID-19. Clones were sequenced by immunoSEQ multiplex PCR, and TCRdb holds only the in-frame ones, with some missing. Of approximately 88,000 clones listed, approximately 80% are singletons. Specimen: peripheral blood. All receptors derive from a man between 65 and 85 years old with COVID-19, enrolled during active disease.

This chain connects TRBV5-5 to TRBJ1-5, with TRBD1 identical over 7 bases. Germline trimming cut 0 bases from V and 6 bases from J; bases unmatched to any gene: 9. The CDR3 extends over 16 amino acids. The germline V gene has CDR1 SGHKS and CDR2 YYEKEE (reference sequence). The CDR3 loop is CASSLESDREGQPQHF. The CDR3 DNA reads TGTGCCAGCAGCTTGGAGTCTGACAGGGAAGGTCAGCCCCAGCATTTT. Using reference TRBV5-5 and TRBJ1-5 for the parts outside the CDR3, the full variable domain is DAGVTQSPTHLIKTRGQQVTLRCSPISGHKSVSWYQQVLGQGPQFIFQYYEKEERGRGNFPDRFSARQFPNYSSELNVNALLLGDSALYLCASSLESDREGQPQHFGDGTRLSIL.

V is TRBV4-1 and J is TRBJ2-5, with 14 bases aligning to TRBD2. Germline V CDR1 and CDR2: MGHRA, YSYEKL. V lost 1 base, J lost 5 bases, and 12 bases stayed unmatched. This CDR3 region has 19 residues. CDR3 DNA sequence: TGCGCCAGCAGCCAAGGCCCCGGACTAGCGGGAGGTAGAGGGGAGACCCAGTACTTC. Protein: CASSQGPGLAGGRGETQYF.